These T cell receptor beta chains were read from a single sample in a study of vaccination effects on CD4 cells after COVID-19. No antigen is known for these receptors. The method was immunoSEQ multiplex PCR; TCRdb's version includes in-frame clones alone and lacks a portion of them. The sample shows 55,000 to 75,000 clones, approximately 76% of them seen only once. This specimen consisted of CD4+ T cells from PBMCs cultured with HCoV-NL63 spike peptides, obtained before COVID-19 vaccination. All receptors derive from a human donor who received a COVID-19 vaccine. The CDR3 runs from the conserved cysteine through the conserved F or W. Fields, in order: J gene, clone size, D gene, V gene, CDR3 length, CDR3 protein, CDR3 DNA. D genes are given only for firm matches. Clone size appears in some rows only: once, few, many, or a class for an expanded clone.

J: TRBJ2-2; size: -; D: -; V: TRBV7-3; length: 16; CDR3: CASSLNGISNTGELFF; DNA: TGTGCCAGCAGCTTAAATGGCATATCGAACACCGGGGAGCTGTTTTTT
J: TRBJ1-2; size: -; D: -; V: TRBV5-1; length: 14; CDR3: CASSLGAAHYGYTF; DNA: TGCGCCAGCAGCTTGGGGGCAGCCCACTATGGCTACACCTTC
J: TRBJ1-4; size: once; D: -; V: TRBV2; length: 13; CDR3: CASSPAGYEKLFF; DNA: TGTGCCAGCAGTCCTGCAGGGTATGAAAAACTGTTTTTT
J: TRBJ1-5; size: -; D: -; V: TRBV29-1; length: 14; CDR3: CSVQTGYSNQPQHF; DNA: TGCAGCGTACAGACCGGTTATAGCAATCAGCCCCAGCATTTT
J: TRBJ2-5; size: -; D: TRBD1; V: TRBV9; length: 15; CDR3: CASSFTGGTPETQYF; DNA: TGTGCCAGCAGCTTTACAGGGGGCACCCCAGAGACCCAGTACTTC
J: TRBJ2-4; size: once; D: -; V: TRBV24-1; length: 18; CDR3: CATRNRDGRSGAKNIQYF; DNA: TGTGCCACCAGGAATAGGGACGGACGTTCTGGGGCCAAAAACATTCAGTACTTC
J: TRBJ2-2; size: -; D: TRBD2; V: TRBV11-2; length: 16; CDR3: CASSLYLAGVSGELFF; DNA: TGTGCCAGCAGCTTATACCTAGCGGGGGTATCCGGGGAGCTGTTTTTT
J: TRBJ1-3; size: -; D: TRBD1; V: TRBV18; length: 16; CDR3: CASSPLGQGSGNTIYF; DNA: TGTGCCAGCTCACCACTGGGACAGGGCTCTGGAAACACCATATATTTT
J: TRBJ1-1; size: -; D: -; V: TRBV29-1; length: 12; CDR3: CSARDLGTEAFF; DNA: TGCAGCGCCAGGGATTTGGGGACTGAAGCTTTCTTT
J: TRBJ2-3; size: -; D: TRBD2; V: TRBV4-1; length: 16; CDR3: CASSPNAGGITDTQYF; DNA: TGCGCCAGCAGCCCTAACGCGGGGGGGATCACAGATACGCAGTATTTT
J: TRBJ1-1; size: -; D: -; V: TRBV15; length: 15; CDR3: CATSREGVQGSAAFF; DNA: TGTGCCACCAGCAGAGAGGGAGTACAGGGCTCGGCAGCTTTCTTT
J: TRBJ1-1; size: few; D: -; V: TRBV7-9; length: 14; CDR3: CASSKIGENTEAFF; DNA: TGTGCCAGCAGCAAAATCGGTGAGAACACTGAAGCTTTCTTT
J: TRBJ2-5; size: -; D: -; V: TRBV6-4; length: 16; CDR3: CASSPRSGAPQETQYF; DNA: TGTGCCAGCAGTCCCCGATCGGGGGCCCCTCAAGAGACCCAGTACTTC
J: TRBJ2-3; size: once; D: TRBD1; V: TRBV2; length: 13; CDR3: CASKQGAEDTQYF; DNA: TGTGCCAGCAAACAGGGGGCAGAAGATACGCAGTATTTT
J: TRBJ1-1; size: -; D: TRBD1; V: TRBV5-1; length: 14; CDR3: CASSLVTGDTEAFF; DNA: TGCGCCAGCAGTTTAGTTACAGGGGACACTGAAGCTTTCTTT
J: TRBJ1-3; size: -; D: -; V: TRBV9; length: 17; CDR3: CASSVEGLQESGNTIYF; DNA: TGTGCCAGCAGCGTAGAGGGACTGCAAGAATCTGGAAACACCATATATTTT
J: TRBJ2-5; size: -; D: TRBD1; V: TRBV24-1; length: 14; CDR3: CATSGTGAQETQYF; DNA: TGTGCCACCAGTGGAACAGGGGCCCAAGAGACCCAGTACTTC
J: TRBJ2-1; size: few; D: -; V: TRBV19; length: 13; CDR3: CASSNPGGGEQFF; DNA: TGTGCCAGTAGTAATCCAGGCGGAGGTGAGCAGTTCTTC
J: TRBJ2-5; size: -; D: TRBD2; V: TRBV2; length: 15; CDR3: CASRDPGLASGTQYF; DNA: TGTGCCAGCAGAGATCCGGGACTAGCCTCCGGGACCCAGTACTTC
J: TRBJ1-1; size: -; D: TRBD1; V: TRBV6-5; length: 15; CDR3: CATSGTGVMNTEAFF; DNA: TGTGCCACCTCCGGGACAGGAGTCATGAACACTGAAGCTTTCTTT
J: TRBJ2-5; size: few; D: -; V: TRBV18; length: 14; CDR3: CASSLQAGTETQYF; DNA: TGTGCCAGCTCACTGCAGGCTGGGACCGAGACCCAGTACTTC
J: TRBJ2-3; size: once; D: TRBD2; V: TRBV27; length: 17; CDR3: CASSLSRLAGVVDTQYF; DNA: TGTGCCAGCAGTTTATCGAGACTAGCGGGGGTGGTAGATACGCAGTATTTT
J: TRBJ2-5; size: -; D: -; V: TRBV5-1; length: 12; CDR3: CASSLYGETQYF; DNA: TGCGCCAGCAGCTTGTATGGGGAGACCCAGTACTTC
J: TRBJ1-2; size: -; D: -; V: TRBV28; length: 10; CDR3: CATLYAGYTF; DNA: TGTGCCACATTATACGCCGGCTACACCTTC
J: TRBJ1-3; size: -; D: -; V: TRBV18; length: 18; CDR3: CASSPQGGLKSSGNTIYF; DNA: TGTGCCAGCTCACCACAGGGAGGGTTAAAAAGCTCTGGAAACACCATATATTTT
J: TRBJ2-1; size: -; D: TRBD1; V: TRBV6-5; length: 15; CDR3: CASSVEGAGYNEQFF; DNA: TGTGCCAGCAGCGTCGAGGGGGCGGGCTACAATGAGCAGTTCTTC
J: TRBJ1-6; size: -; D: -; V: TRBV15; length: 16; CDR3: CATSRVATTANSPLHF; DNA: TGTGCCACCAGCAGAGTGGCCACCACGGCTAATTCACCCCTCCACTTT
J: TRBJ2-2; size: -; D: TRBD2; V: TRBV28; length: 15; CDR3: CASSPGGPGTGELFF; DNA: TGTGCCAGCAGTCCGGGGGGGCCGGGCACCGGGGAGCTGTTTTTT
J: TRBJ2-1; size: -; D: TRBD2; V: TRBV11-2; length: 13; CDR3: CASRGTSSGEQFF; DNA: TGTGCCAGCAGAGGGACTAGCTCAGGTGAGCAGTTCTTC
J: TRBJ1-2; size: -; D: TRBD1; V: TRBV24-1; length: 14; CDR3: CATSNPAGGYGYTF; DNA: TGTGCCACCAGTAACCCGGCAGGGGGGTACGGCTACACCTTC
J: TRBJ2-2; size: -; D: -; V: TRBV5-4; length: 15; CDR3: CASSPGDGGSGELFF; DNA: TGTGCCAGCAGCCCTGGGGATGGGGGGTCCGGGGAGCTGTTTTTT
J: TRBJ2-2; size: -; D: -; V: TRBV11-2; length: 13; CDR3: CASRKNSAGELFF; DNA: TGTGCCAGCAGGAAGAACAGTGCCGGGGAGCTGTTTTTT
J: TRBJ1-4; size: few; D: TRBD1; V: TRBV27; length: 13; CDR3: CASKGQLNEKLFF; DNA: TGTGCCAGCAAGGGACAGCTTAATGAAAAACTGTTTTTT
J: TRBJ1-6; size: few; D: -; V: TRBV3-1/TRBV3-2; length: 14; CDR3: CASSNQGSNSPLHF; DNA: TGTGCCAGCAGCAATCAGGGGAGTAATTCACCCCTCCACTTT
J: TRBJ1-2; size: once; D: -; V: TRBV10-3; length: 13; CDR3: CAISDPGLVGYTF; DNA: TGTGCCATCAGTGACCCAGGGTTGGTTGGCTACACCTTC
J: TRBJ2-6; size: -; D: TRBD1; V: TRBV24-1; length: 19; CDR3: CATSDPNPGQGAGANVLTF; DNA: TGTGCCACCAGTGACCCTAATCCGGGACAGGGGGCTGGGGCCAACGTCCTGACTTTC
J: TRBJ2-5; size: -; D: -; V: TRBV5-7; length: 15; CDR3: CASSPEVRDQETQYF; DNA: TGTGCCAGCAGCCCGGAGGTCAGGGACCAAGAGACCCAGTACTTC
J: TRBJ2-4; size: -; D: -; V: TRBV28; length: 13; CDR3: CASRQGGKNIQYF; DNA: TGTGCCAGCAGACAAGGAGGCAAAAACATTCAGTACTTC
J: TRBJ1-5; size: -; D: -; V: TRBV4-3; length: 13; CDR3: CASSQERYQPQHF; DNA: TGCGCCAGCAGCCAAGAGCGATATCAGCCCCAGCATTTT
J: TRBJ2-1; size: -; D: -; V: TRBV10-1; length: 15; CDR3: CASSESGSSYNEQFF; DNA: TGCGCCAGCAGTGAGTCCGGGAGCTCCTACAATGAGCAGTTCTTC